This is a list of T cell receptor beta chains from one sample in a study of T cells in Graves' hyperthyroidism and ophthalmopathy. One entry per CDR3 protein, called by TCRdb with MiXCR from the multiplex PCR reads. The table records some 580,000 distinct CDR3 sequences, about a sixth of them present only once. The sample comprised blood. These receptors all come from a woman between 40 and 55 years old with Graves' ophthalmopathy. The CDR3 runs from the conserved cysteine through the conserved F or W. A D gene is named only where the DNA matches it firmly. Clone sizes are given selectively: once, few, many, or a class where the clone is expanded.

abundance: few
j_gene: TRBJ1-4
v_gene: TRBV10-2
d_gene: -
CDR3nt: TGCGCCAGCAGCTCTCAAAATTCTGGTGGTGAAAAACTGTTTTTT
CDR3aa: CASSSQNSGGEKLFF

abundance: few
j_gene: TRBJ2-5
v_gene: TRBV20-1
d_gene: -
CDR3nt: TGCAGTGCTAGGGGGGTGGGGCTAGAAGAGACCCAGTACTTC
CDR3aa: CSARGVGLEETQYF

abundance: many
j_gene: TRBJ2-1
v_gene: TRBV20-1
d_gene: -
CDR3nt: TGCAGTGCTAGCGGGGCTCCTAGTATCGATGAGCAGTTCTTC
CDR3aa: CSASGAPSIDEQFF

abundance: -
j_gene: TRBJ2-3
v_gene: TRBV7-2
d_gene: TRBD2
CDR3nt: TGTGCCAGCAGCTTAGTCGAAGCGGGAGGATGGGGGGTCGATACGCAGTATTTT
CDR3aa: CASSLVEAGGWGVDTQYF

abundance: many
j_gene: TRBJ1-1
v_gene: TRBV18
d_gene: -
CDR3nt: TGTGCCAGCTCACGGGCAGGGGACACTGAAGCTTTCTTT
CDR3aa: CASSRAGDTEAFF

abundance: many
j_gene: TRBJ2-7
v_gene: TRBV3-1
d_gene: -
CDR3nt: TGTGCCAGCAGCCAAGATAGTCGGGACGAGCAGTACTTC
CDR3aa: CASSQDSRDEQYF

abundance: many
j_gene: TRBJ2-7
v_gene: TRBV3-1
d_gene: -
CDR3nt: TGTGCCAGCAGCCAACGGGGGCGCGGGGGCGTCTACGAGCAGTACTTC
CDR3aa: CASSQRGRGGVYEQYF

abundance: -
j_gene: TRBJ2-7
v_gene: TRBV28
d_gene: -
CDR3nt: TGTGCCAGCAGTACGAGGGGCAGTGAAGGCTACGAGCAGTACTTC
CDR3aa: CASSTRGSEGYEQYF

abundance: few
j_gene: TRBJ1-1
v_gene: TRBV7-2
d_gene: -
CDR3nt: TGTGCCAGCAGCCTCCTTTCGTACACTGAAGCTTTCTTT
CDR3aa: CASSLLSYTEAFF

abundance: -
j_gene: TRBJ2-5
v_gene: TRBV5-1
d_gene: -
CDR3nt: TGCGCCAGCAGCTTGGAGGGGTATCAAGAGACCCAGTACTTC
CDR3aa: CASSLEGYQETQYF

abundance: -
j_gene: TRBJ2-1
v_gene: TRBV4-1
d_gene: TRBD2
CDR3nt: TGCTGGCGCAGCCAAGATATGGGCGGGGGGAAGCCATACAATGAGCAGTTCTTC
CDR3aa: CWRSQDMGGGKPYNEQFF

abundance: -
j_gene: TRBJ1-1
v_gene: TRBV6-2/TRBV6-3
d_gene: -
CDR3nt: TGTGCCAGCACCCACGGGACTGAAGCTTTCTTT
CDR3aa: CASTHGTEAFF

abundance: once
j_gene: TRBJ2-5
v_gene: TRBV29-1
d_gene: TRBD1
CDR3nt: TGCAGCGTTGAATCACAGGGGGTTGGAGAGACCCAGTACTTC
CDR3aa: CSVESQGVGETQYF

abundance: many
j_gene: TRBJ1-3
v_gene: TRBV3-1
d_gene: -
CDR3nt: TGTGCCAGCAGCCACGCCAAAGGGACGTCTGGAAACACCATATATTTT
CDR3aa: CASSHAKGTSGNTIYF

abundance: few
j_gene: TRBJ2-5
v_gene: TRBV14
d_gene: TRBD2
CDR3nt: TGTGCCAGCAGCCCCTCTAGCGGGAGTCAGACCCAGTACTTC
CDR3aa: CASSPSSGSQTQYF

abundance: -
j_gene: TRBJ1-2
v_gene: TRBV29-1
d_gene: TRBD1
CDR3nt: TGCAGCGTTGCGCCGCAGGGGGCCGGACGCTATGGCTACACCTTC
CDR3aa: CSVAPQGAGRYGYTF

abundance: -
j_gene: TRBJ2-5
v_gene: TRBV2
d_gene: TRBD2
CDR3nt: TGTGCCAGCAGTGTGACTAGCGGCCAAGAGACCCAGTACTTC
CDR3aa: CASSVTSGQETQYF

abundance: many
j_gene: TRBJ2-5
v_gene: TRBV7-2
d_gene: TRBD2
CDR3nt: TGTGCCAGCAGCCTCGTGCGGGGGACTCAAGAGACCCAGTACTTC
CDR3aa: CASSLVRGTQETQYF

abundance: -
j_gene: TRBJ2-5
v_gene: TRBV12-5
d_gene: -
CDR3nt: TGTGCTAGTGCCGGGGCAGGACTCGGATTCCAAGAGACCCAGTACTTC
CDR3aa: CASAGAGLGFQETQYF

abundance: many
j_gene: TRBJ1-1
v_gene: TRBV2
d_gene: -
CDR3nt: TGTGCCAGCAGTGAAAGGGGCGACACTGAAGCTTTCTTT
CDR3aa: CASSERGDTEAFF

abundance: -
j_gene: TRBJ1-1
v_gene: TRBV19
d_gene: TRBD1
CDR3nt: TGTGCCAGTAGTATCGGGACAGGGGGCACTGAAGCTTTCTTT
CDR3aa: CASSIGTGGTEAFF

abundance: few
j_gene: TRBJ2-7
v_gene: TRBV28
d_gene: TRBD1
CDR3nt: TGTGCCAGCAGTTCCTCCGGGACAGGGGGCGTAGACGAGCAGTACTTC
CDR3aa: CASSSSGTGGVDEQYF

abundance: many
j_gene: TRBJ1-5
v_gene: TRBV7-2
d_gene: -
CDR3nt: TGTGCCAGCAGCCGACAGCATCATAGCAATCAGCCCCAGCATTTT
CDR3aa: CASSRQHHSNQPQHF

abundance: few
j_gene: TRBJ2-2
v_gene: TRBV3-1
d_gene: -
CDR3nt: TGTGCCAGCAGCCAAGATCCACCAGGGGCCGGCACCGGGGAGCTGTTTTTT
CDR3aa: CASSQDPPGAGTGELFF

abundance: many
j_gene: TRBJ1-6
v_gene: TRBV12-3/TRBV12-4
d_gene: -
CDR3nt: TGTGCCAGCAGCCTAGGGGGACAAGGACTTAATTCACCCCTCCACTTT
CDR3aa: CASSLGGQGLNSPLHF

abundance: many
j_gene: TRBJ2-7
v_gene: TRBV2
d_gene: TRBD1
CDR3nt: TGTGCCAGCACCTCGGACAGGGGACCCTACGAGCAGTACTTC
CDR3aa: CASTSDRGPYEQYF

abundance: -
j_gene: TRBJ2-6
v_gene: TRBV30
d_gene: -
CDR3nt: TGTGCCTGGAGTGTAGGGCCTGGGGCCAACGTCCTGACTTTC
CDR3aa: CAWSVGPGANVLTF

abundance: many
j_gene: TRBJ2-7
v_gene: TRBV6-1
d_gene: TRBD2
CDR3nt: TGTGCCAGCAGTGAAGCAGCTAGCGGGAGAGTCGAGCAGTACTTC
CDR3aa: CASSEAASGRVEQYF

abundance: many
j_gene: TRBJ2-1
v_gene: TRBV5-1
d_gene: TRBD1
CDR3nt: TGCGCCAGCAGCCGGACAGGTGGATACAATGAGCAGTTCTTC
CDR3aa: CASSRTGGYNEQFF

abundance: few
j_gene: TRBJ2-2
v_gene: TRBV9
d_gene: -
CDR3nt: TGTGCCAGCAGCGGGGACGGGGGGCAACCGAACACCGGGGAGCTGTTTTTT
CDR3aa: CASSGDGGQPNTGELFF

abundance: many
j_gene: TRBJ1-1
v_gene: TRBV28
d_gene: -
CDR3nt: TGTGCCAGCAGGCGGGCGAGACACACTGAAGCTTTCTTT
CDR3aa: CASRRARHTEAFF

abundance: many
j_gene: TRBJ1-1
v_gene: TRBV18
d_gene: -
CDR3nt: TGTGCCAGCTCACCAGGGACCTCCCACACTGAAGCTTTCTTT
CDR3aa: CASSPGTSHTEAFF

abundance: -
j_gene: TRBJ2-3
v_gene: TRBV7-9
d_gene: -
CDR3nt: TGTGCCAGCAGCCCGCCCCAGGGGCAGCGGCCCACAGATACGCAGTATTTT
CDR3aa: CASSPPQGQRPTDTQYF

abundance: -
j_gene: TRBJ2-2
v_gene: TRBV12-3/TRBV12-4
d_gene: -
CDR3nt: TGTGCCAGCAGGGGACGAAAGCGGGCCGGGGAGCTGTTTTTT
CDR3aa: CASRGRKRAGELFF

abundance: few
j_gene: TRBJ2-3
v_gene: TRBV30
d_gene: TRBD2
CDR3nt: TGTGCCTGGAGTGTAGGGGCGGGAGTGACAGATACGCAGTATTTT
CDR3aa: CAWSVGAGVTDTQYF

abundance: -
j_gene: TRBJ2-5
v_gene: TRBV28
d_gene: -
CDR3nt: TGTGCCAGCAGTTTAACGGACAGCCAAGAGACCCAGTACTTC
CDR3aa: CASSLTDSQETQYF

abundance: -
j_gene: TRBJ1-2
v_gene: TRBV28
d_gene: -
CDR3nt: TGTGCCAGCAGCTACCACCCCTATGGCTACACCTTC
CDR3aa: CASSYHPYGYTF

abundance: many
j_gene: TRBJ2-1
v_gene: TRBV7-9
d_gene: -
CDR3nt: TGTGCCAGCAGCTTAGTCCGTGGGGGCAATGAGCAGTTCTTC
CDR3aa: CASSLVRGGNEQFF

abundance: many
j_gene: TRBJ2-7
v_gene: TRBV6-4
d_gene: TRBD2
CDR3nt: TGTGCCACCTCACCTAACTTTCAAGCGGGAGGAGGTACGCCGGGCGAGCAGTACTTC
CDR3aa: CATSPNFQAGGGTPGEQYF

abundance: few
j_gene: TRBJ2-2
v_gene: TRBV11-2
d_gene: -
CDR3nt: TGTGCCAGCAGCTTACGGTGGGGTCCCGGGGAGCTGTTTTTT
CDR3aa: CASSLRWGPGELFF

abundance: -
j_gene: TRBJ1-5
v_gene: TRBV16
d_gene: -
CDR3nt: TGTGCCAGCACAAACTCCGGGACCAGCAATCAGCCCCAGCATTTT
CDR3aa: CASTNSGTSNQPQHF

abundance: -
j_gene: TRBJ2-4
v_gene: TRBV7-9
d_gene: -
CDR3nt: TGTGCCAGCAGCTTAGTATTGGGTGACATTCAGTACTTC
CDR3aa: CASSLVLGDIQYF

abundance: few
j_gene: TRBJ1-3
v_gene: TRBV6-1
d_gene: -
CDR3nt: TGTGCCAGCAGCTACCCCGGGAAGGGGACTGGAAACACCATATATTTT
CDR3aa: CASSYPGKGTGNTIYF

abundance: -
j_gene: TRBJ2-2
v_gene: TRBV6-6
d_gene: TRBD2
CDR3nt: TGTGCCAGCAGTTACCTATCGGGACTAGCGGGACAACCCGGGGAGCTGTTTTTT
CDR3aa: CASSYLSGLAGQPGELFF

abundance: -
j_gene: TRBJ2-7
v_gene: TRBV20-1
d_gene: TRBD1
CDR3nt: TGCAGTGCTCGAAAGGGGGACAGGGGGTACGAGCAGTACTTC
CDR3aa: CSARKGDRGYEQYF

abundance: many
j_gene: TRBJ2-1
v_gene: TRBV7-2
d_gene: -
CDR3nt: TGTGCCAGCAGCTTAGACCCGCGAAATGAGCAGTTCTTC
CDR3aa: CASSLDPRNEQFF

abundance: few
j_gene: TRBJ2-1
v_gene: TRBV4-2
d_gene: TRBD2
CDR3nt: TGTGCCAGCAGCCAAGCCGGGACTAGCGGCCTCAATGAGCAGTTCTTC
CDR3aa: CASSQAGTSGLNEQFF

abundance: -
j_gene: TRBJ1-2
v_gene: TRBV18
d_gene: TRBD1
CDR3nt: TGTGCCAGCTCACCCTGGGACAGGCTAGATGGCTACACCTTC
CDR3aa: CASSPWDRLDGYTF

abundance: many
j_gene: TRBJ1-2
v_gene: TRBV2
d_gene: -
CDR3nt: TGTGCCAGCAGAAGGGACAACTATGGCTACACCTTC
CDR3aa: CASRRDNYGYTF

abundance: many
j_gene: TRBJ1-2
v_gene: TRBV20-1
d_gene: -
CDR3nt: TGCAGTGCTAGAGCAGCCCGGATCGGAGGGGGCTACACCTTC
CDR3aa: CSARAARIGGGYTF

abundance: -
j_gene: TRBJ1-4
v_gene: TRBV6-1
d_gene: -
CDR3nt: TGTGCCAGCACTAAGGGGGAGGGAAAACTGTTTTTT
CDR3aa: CASTKGEGKLFF

abundance: many
j_gene: TRBJ2-3
v_gene: TRBV6-1
d_gene: TRBD2
CDR3nt: TGTGCCAGCTTAAGGACTAGCGGGGCCACAGATACGCAGTATTTT
CDR3aa: CASLRTSGATDTQYF

abundance: few
j_gene: TRBJ1-2
v_gene: TRBV6-1
d_gene: -
CDR3nt: TGTGCCAGCAGTGAATATGGCTACACCTTC
CDR3aa: CASSEYGYTF

abundance: once
j_gene: TRBJ1-3
v_gene: TRBV5-1
d_gene: -
CDR3nt: TGCGCCAGCAGCTACGTTCCAGGGAGCTCTGGAAACACCATATATTTT
CDR3aa: CASSYVPGSSGNTIYF

abundance: many
j_gene: TRBJ2-1
v_gene: TRBV20-1
d_gene: TRBD2
CDR3nt: TGCAGTGCTAGAGATTTGATCGGGGGCGGGGGGGCTCAGCGGAATGAGCAGTTCTTC
CDR3aa: CSARDLIGGGGAQRNEQFF